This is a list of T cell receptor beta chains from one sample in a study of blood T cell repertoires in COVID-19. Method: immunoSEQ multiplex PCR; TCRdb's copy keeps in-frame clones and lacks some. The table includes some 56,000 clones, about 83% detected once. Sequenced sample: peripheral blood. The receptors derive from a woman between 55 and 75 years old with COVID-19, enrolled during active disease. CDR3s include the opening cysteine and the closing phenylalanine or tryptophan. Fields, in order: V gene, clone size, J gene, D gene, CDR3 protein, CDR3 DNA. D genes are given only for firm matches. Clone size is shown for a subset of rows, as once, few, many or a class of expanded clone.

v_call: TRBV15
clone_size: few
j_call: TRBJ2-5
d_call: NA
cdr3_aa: CATSPQGGQQTQYF
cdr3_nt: TGTGCCACCAGCCCCCAGGGTGGACAGCAGACCCAGTACTTC

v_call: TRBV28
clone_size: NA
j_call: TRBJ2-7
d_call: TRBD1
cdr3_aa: CASRAPGQGESEQYF
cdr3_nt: TGTGCCAGCAGGGCTCCGGGACAGGGCGAGTCCGAGCAGTACTTC

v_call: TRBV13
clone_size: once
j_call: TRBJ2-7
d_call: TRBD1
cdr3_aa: CASSLTGVLYEQYF
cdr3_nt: TGTGCCAGCAGCTTGACAGGGGTACTATACGAGCAGTACTTC

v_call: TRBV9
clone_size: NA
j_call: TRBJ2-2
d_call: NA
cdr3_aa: CASSVEPGFPDGELFF
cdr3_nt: TGTGCCAGCAGCGTAGAGCCCGGTTTCCCCGACGGGGAGCTGTTTTTT

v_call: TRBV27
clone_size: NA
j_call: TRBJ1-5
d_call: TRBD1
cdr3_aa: CASSLTGAGYQPQHF
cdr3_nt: TGTGCCAGCAGCCTGACAGGGGCCGGATATCAGCCCCAGCATTTT

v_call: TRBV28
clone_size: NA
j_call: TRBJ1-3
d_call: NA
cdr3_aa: CASSFRGSGNTIYF
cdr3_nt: TGTGCCAGCAGTTTCAGGGGCTCTGGAAACACCATATATTTT

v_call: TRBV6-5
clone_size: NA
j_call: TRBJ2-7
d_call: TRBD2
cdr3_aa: CASSYRASGASYEQYF
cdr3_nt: TGTGCCAGCAGTTACCGGGCTAGCGGAGCATCGTACGAGCAGTACTTC

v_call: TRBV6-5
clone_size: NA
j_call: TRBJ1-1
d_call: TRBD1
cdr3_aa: CASSQTGGSGTEAFF
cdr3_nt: TGTGCCAGCAGCCAAACAGGGGGCTCTGGAACTGAAGCTTTCTTT

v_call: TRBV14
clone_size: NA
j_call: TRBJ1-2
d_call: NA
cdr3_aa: CASSTSTGSYGYTF
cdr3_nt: TGTGCCAGCAGCACCTCGACGGGGAGCTATGGCTACACCTTC

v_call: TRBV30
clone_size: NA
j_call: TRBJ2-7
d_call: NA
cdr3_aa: CAWSVTSIDEQYF
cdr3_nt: TGTGCCTGGAGTGTAACTAGCATCGACGAGCAGTACTTC

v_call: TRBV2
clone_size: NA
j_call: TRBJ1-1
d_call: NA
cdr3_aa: CASRPERNTEAFF
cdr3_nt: TGTGCCAGCCGCCCGGAGAGGAACACTGAAGCTTTCTTT

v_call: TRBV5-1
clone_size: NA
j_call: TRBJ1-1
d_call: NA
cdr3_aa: CASSAGLSRFTEAFF
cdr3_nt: TGCGCCAGCAGCGCGGGACTGTCACGGTTCACTGAAGCTTTCTTT

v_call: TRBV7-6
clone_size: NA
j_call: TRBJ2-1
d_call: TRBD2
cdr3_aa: CASSTGLARGHEQFF
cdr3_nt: TGTGCCAGCAGCACCGGACTAGCGCGGGGCCATGAGCAGTTCTTC

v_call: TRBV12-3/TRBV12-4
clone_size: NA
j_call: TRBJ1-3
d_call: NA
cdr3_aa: CASGGTGNTIYF
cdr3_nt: TGTGCCAGCGGGGGGACGGGAAACACCATATATTTT

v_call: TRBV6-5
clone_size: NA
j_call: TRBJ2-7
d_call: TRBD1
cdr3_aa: CASRQDRVYEQYF
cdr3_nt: TGTGCCAGCAGACAGGACAGGGTCTACGAGCAGTACTTC

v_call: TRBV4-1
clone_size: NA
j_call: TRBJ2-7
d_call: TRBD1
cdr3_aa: CASSQVGTGVSYEQYF
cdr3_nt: TGCGCCAGCAGCCAAGTCGGGACAGGGGTTAGTTACGAGCAGTACTTC

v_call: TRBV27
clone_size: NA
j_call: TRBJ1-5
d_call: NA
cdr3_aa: CASSLFAGALSNQPQHF
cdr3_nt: TGTGCCAGCAGTTTATTTGCAGGGGCTCTTAGCAATCAGCCCCAGCATTTT

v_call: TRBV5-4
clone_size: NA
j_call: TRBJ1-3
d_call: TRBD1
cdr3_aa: CASSLVGGGNTIYF
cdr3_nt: TGTGCCAGCAGCTTGGTAGGGGGCGGAAACACCATATATTTT

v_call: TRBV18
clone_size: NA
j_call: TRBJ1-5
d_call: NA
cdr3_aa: CASSPMRYSNQPQHF
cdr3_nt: TGTGCCAGCTCACCAATGCGGTATAGCAATCAGCCCCAGCATTTT

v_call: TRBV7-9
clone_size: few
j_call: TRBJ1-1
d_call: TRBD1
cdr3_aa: CASSSGQGWVDTEAFF
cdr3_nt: TGTGCCAGCAGCTCGGGACAGGGCTGGGTGGACACTGAAGCTTTCTTT

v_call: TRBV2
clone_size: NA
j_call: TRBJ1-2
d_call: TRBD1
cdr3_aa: CASSEAGQHYGYTF
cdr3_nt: TGTGCCAGCAGTGAAGCGGGACAGCACTATGGCTACACCTTC

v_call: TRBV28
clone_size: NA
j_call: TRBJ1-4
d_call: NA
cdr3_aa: CASSFTGLPNEKLFF
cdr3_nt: TGTGCCAGCAGTTTTACAGGACTACCTAATGAAAAACTGTTTTTT

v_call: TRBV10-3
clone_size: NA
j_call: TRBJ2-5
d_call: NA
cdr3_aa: CAISKAGLSSRETQYF
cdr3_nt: TGTGCCATCAGTAAAGCCGGACTATCCTCTCGCGAGACCCAGTACTTC

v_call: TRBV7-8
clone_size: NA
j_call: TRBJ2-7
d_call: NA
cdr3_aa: CASSPNSYEQYF
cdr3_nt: TGTGCCAGCAGCCCCAACTCCTACGAGCAGTACTTC

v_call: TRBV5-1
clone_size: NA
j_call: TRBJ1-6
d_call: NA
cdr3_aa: CASSLGGNSPLHF
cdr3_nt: TGCGCCAGCAGCTTGGGCGGGAATTCACCCCTCCACTTT

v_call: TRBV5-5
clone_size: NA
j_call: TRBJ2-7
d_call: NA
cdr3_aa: CASSLDGFGLGGYEQYF
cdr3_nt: TGTGCCAGCAGCTTGGACGGGTTTGGGCTGGGAGGCTACGAGCAGTACTTC

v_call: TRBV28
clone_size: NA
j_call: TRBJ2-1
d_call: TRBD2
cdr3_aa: CASSLGREGSEQFF
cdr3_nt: TGTGCCAGCAGTTTAGGGCGGGAGGGTAGTGAGCAGTTCTTC

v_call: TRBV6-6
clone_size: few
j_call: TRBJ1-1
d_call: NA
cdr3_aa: CASSSSGMGGTTEAFF
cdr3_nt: TGTGCCAGCAGTTCCTCTGGGATGGGGGGAACAACTGAAGCTTTCTTT

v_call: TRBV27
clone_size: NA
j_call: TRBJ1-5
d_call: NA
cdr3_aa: CASSFFGVGSNQPQHF
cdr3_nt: TGTGCCAGCAGTTTTTTCGGGGTGGGAAGCAATCAGCCCCAGCATTTT

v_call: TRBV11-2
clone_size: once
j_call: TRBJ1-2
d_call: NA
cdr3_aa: CASSLVRDSGGYTF
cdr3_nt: TGTGCCAGCAGCTTAGTGAGGGACTCCGGTGGCTACACCTTC

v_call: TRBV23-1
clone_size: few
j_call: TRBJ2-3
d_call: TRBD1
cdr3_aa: CASSSRRCTGVGDTQYF
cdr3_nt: TGCGCCAGCAGCTCCCGCCGATGTACAGGGGTCGGCGATACGCAGTATTTT

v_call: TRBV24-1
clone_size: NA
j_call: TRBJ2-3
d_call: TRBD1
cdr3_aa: CATSDLQGANTDTQYF
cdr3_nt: TGTGCCACCAGTGACCTACAGGGGGCCAACACAGATACGCAGTATTTT

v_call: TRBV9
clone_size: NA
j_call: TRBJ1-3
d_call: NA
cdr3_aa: CASSVSQENTIYF
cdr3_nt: TGTGCCAGCAGCGTAAGCCAAGAGAACACCATATATTTT

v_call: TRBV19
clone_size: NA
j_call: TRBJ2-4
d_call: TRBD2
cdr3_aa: CASEKGLAPGNIQYF
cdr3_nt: TGTGCCAGTGAAAAGGGACTAGCGCCAGGGAACATTCAGTACTTC

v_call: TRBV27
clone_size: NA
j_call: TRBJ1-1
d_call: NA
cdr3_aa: CASSFQEGTEAFF
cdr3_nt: TGTGCCAGCAGTTTTCAGGAGGGCACTGAAGCTTTCTTT

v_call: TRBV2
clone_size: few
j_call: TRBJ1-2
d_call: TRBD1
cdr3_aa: CASQRQGPGYTF
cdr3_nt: TGTGCCAGCCAACGACAGGGGCCGGGCTACACCTTC

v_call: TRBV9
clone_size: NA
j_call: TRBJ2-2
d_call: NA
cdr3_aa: CASSVVAVNTGELFF
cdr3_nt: TGTGCCAGCAGCGTCGTAGCGGTGAACACCGGGGAGCTGTTTTTT

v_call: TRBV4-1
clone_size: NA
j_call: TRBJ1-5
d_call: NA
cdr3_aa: CASSQGAQGPTPPQHF
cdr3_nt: TGCGCCAGCAGCCAAGGGGCGCAGGGCCCGACCCCGCCCCAGCATTTT

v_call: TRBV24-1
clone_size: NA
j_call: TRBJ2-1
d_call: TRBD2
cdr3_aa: CATSDLTASGTSGRLDPFF
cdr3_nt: TGTGCCACCAGTGATTTAACCGCCTCCGGGACTAGCGGGAGGTTAGACCCGTTCTTC

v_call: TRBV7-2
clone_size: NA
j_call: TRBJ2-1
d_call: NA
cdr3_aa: CASSLIAYNEQFF
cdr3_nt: TGTGCCAGCAGCTTAATAGCCTACAATGAGCAGTTCTTC

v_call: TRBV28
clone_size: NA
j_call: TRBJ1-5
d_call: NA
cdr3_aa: CASRLRGKGDNQPQHF
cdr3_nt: TGTGCCAGCAGACTCCGAGGGAAAGGCGACAATCAGCCCCAGCATTTT

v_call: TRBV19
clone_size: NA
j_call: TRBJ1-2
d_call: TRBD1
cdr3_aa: CASSMGQGSYGYTF
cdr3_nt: TGTGCCAGTAGTATGGGACAGGGGAGCTATGGCTACACCTTC

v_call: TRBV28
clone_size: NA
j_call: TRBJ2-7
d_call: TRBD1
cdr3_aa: CASSSSGQGFYEQYF
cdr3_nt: TGTGCCAGCAGTTCCTCCGGACAGGGGTTCTACGAGCAGTACTTC

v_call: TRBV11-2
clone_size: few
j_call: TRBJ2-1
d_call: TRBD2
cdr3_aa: CASSGKGLAGGPSYNEQFF
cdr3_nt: TGTGCCAGCAGCGGGAAAGGCCTAGCGGGAGGGCCCTCCTACAATGAGCAGTTCTTC

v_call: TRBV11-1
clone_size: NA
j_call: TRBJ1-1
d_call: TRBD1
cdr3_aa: CASSSEQGVMNTEAFF
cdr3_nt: TGTGCCAGCAGCTCCGAACAGGGGGTAATGAACACTGAAGCTTTCTTT

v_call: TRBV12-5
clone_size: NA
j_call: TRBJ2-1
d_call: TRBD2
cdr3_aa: CASGPGLAAYNEQFF
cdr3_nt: TGTGCTAGTGGTCCTGGACTAGCAGCCTACAATGAGCAGTTCTTC

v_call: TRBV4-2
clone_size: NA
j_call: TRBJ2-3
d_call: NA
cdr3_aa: CASSLDSGTDTQYF
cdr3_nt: TGTGCCAGCAGCCTAGACTCCGGCACAGATACGCAGTATTTT

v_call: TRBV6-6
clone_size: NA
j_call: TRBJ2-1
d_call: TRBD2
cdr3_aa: CASSPLAGGKSSYNEQFF
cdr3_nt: TGTGCCAGCAGTCCCCTAGCGGGAGGTAAAAGCTCCTACAATGAGCAGTTCTTC